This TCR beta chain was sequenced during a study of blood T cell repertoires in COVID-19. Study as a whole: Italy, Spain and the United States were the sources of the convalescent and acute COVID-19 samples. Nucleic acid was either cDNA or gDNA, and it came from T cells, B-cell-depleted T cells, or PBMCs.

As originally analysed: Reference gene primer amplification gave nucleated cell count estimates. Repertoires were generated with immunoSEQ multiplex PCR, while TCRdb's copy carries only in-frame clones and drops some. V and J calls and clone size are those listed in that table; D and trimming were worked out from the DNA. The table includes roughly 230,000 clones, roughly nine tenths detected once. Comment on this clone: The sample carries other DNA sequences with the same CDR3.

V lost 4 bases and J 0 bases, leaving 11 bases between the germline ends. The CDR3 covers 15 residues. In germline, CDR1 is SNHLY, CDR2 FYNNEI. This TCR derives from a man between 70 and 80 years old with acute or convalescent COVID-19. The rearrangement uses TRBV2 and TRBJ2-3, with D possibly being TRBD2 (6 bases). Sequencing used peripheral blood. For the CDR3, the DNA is TGTGCCAGCAGTGGGGGGACTGCGAGCACAGATACGCAGTATTTT. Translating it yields CASSGGTASTDTQYF.